This T cell receptor (beta chain) was captured in a study of T cell repertoires in cytomegalovirus infection. Study-wide context: In public TCR beta signatures, there were indications of both CMV infection and matching HLA type.

This clonotype is a singleton in its sample. The antigen is not known. Germline CDR1 reads SQVTM; CDR2 reads ANQGSEA. This CDR3 spans 10 amino acids. V lost 6 bases and J lost 4, with 5 bases in between. TCRdb re-derived calls from the reads in MiXCR, one entry per CDR3 protein. This table holds about 360,000 distinct CDR3 sequences, about a sixth found once. Study observations and caveats: Of the TCR beta families, the public ones yielded a cumulative frequency that identified carriers of CMV plus the relevant HLA. The ex vivo response was dominated by HLA-C-restricted CMV-specific TCR beta clonotypes.

Sequenced material: PBMCs. The genes are TRBV29-1 and TRBJ2-3; maybe TRBD2 (5 bases). The TCR was taken from a human donor in good health (CMV status not recorded). Some clones in this sample may be carry-over from other donors' samples. CDR3 sequence reads: CSVRADTQYF. Here the CDR3 DNA reads TGCAGCGTGAGGGCAGATACGCAGTATTTT.